This record looks at one T cell receptor (beta chain) sequence and its context. Its matching antigen is unknown. This sample is part of a study of naive and memory T cell subsets. The CDR3 spans 15 residues. V shed 5 bases, J shed 1 base, and the junction held 3 bases outside the gene matches. The germline V gene has CDR1 SEHNR and CDR2 FQNEAQ (reference sequence). Notes on the study in general: Diversity fell and Gini index rose from naive through CM, EM, EMRA. A few larger clonotypes appeared in naive repertoires, especially CD8, possibly memory cells re-expressing CD45RA.

CMV status came from CD4+ T cell IFNgamma after overnight CMV lysate stimulation of fresh PBMCs. The beta constant-region primer was an equimolar mix of two oligonucleotides covering TRBC1 and TRBC2. Four rounds of PCR amplified the ligated cDNA using nested alpha and beta constant-region primers plus SP2. MiXCR, applied by TCRdb to the UMI-ligation and nested PCR reads, yields one record per CDR3 protein. The sample records around 140,000 distinct CDR3 sequences, about 20% being singletons. V gene TRBV7-9 combines with J gene TRBJ1-1, with 11 bases aligning to TRBD1. This clonotype was sampled from a human donor in good health. The sequenced sample consisted of naive CD8+ T cells from blood. Written as DNA, the CDR3 is TGTGCCAGCAGCGCTGGACAGGGGGCGAACACTGAAGCTTTCTTT. Translated: CASSAGQGANTEAFF.